The clone carrying this TCR beta chain was recorded a few times. The antigen remains undetermined. This sample stems from a study of T-cell reconstitution after alpha-beta-depleted transplantation in children. General study results and limits: After one year, T-cell counts and TCRbeta diversity mostly came from new T cells. Several hundred expanded graft clones reportedly gave rise to the alpha-beta T cells present about two months after transplant. Some patients' high day-60 TCRbeta diversity was attributed to recipient cells surviving conditioning.

The V gene lost 8 bases and the J gene lost 0 bases, with 16 bases spanning the gap. Germline CDR1 reads MDHEN; CDR2 reads SYDVKM. There are 15 residues in the CDR3. Unique molecular identifiers featured in how the TCRbeta library was prepared. In TCRdb, the PCR reads were re-called with MiXCR into one record per CDR3 protein. The sample has 90,000 to 100,000 distinct CDR3 sequences, about a quarter seen once; the top ten hold over 20%. The source was PBMCs, collected before TCRalphabeta/CD19-depleted stem cell transplant. The gene calls are TRBV28 and TRBJ1-1; D may be TRBD1 (5 bases). The sequence was obtained from a boy aged 2 to 9 with acute lymphoblastic leukemia, due to receive a stem cell transplant. The CDR3 loop reads CASVTASGLNTEAFF. In DNA form, the CDR3 reads TGTGCCAGCGTGACAGCTTCAGGTTTGAACACTGAAGCTTTCTTT. Using reference TRBV28 and TRBJ1-1 for the parts outside the CDR3, the full variable domain is DVKVTQSSRYLVKRTGEKVFLECVQDMDHENMFWYRQDPGLGLRLIYFSYDVKMKEKGDIPEGYSVSREKKERFSLILESASTNQTSMYLCASVTASGLNTEAFFGQGTRLTVV.